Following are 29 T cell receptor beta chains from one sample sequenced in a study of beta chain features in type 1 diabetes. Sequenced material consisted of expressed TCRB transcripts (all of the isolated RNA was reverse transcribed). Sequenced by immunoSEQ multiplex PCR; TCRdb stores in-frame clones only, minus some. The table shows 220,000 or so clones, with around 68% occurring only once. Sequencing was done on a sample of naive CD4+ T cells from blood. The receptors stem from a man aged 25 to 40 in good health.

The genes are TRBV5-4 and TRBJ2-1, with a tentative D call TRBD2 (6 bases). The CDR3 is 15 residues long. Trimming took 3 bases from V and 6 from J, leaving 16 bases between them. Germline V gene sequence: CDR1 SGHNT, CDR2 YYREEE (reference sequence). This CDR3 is CASSYRDSFRNEQFF. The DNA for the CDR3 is TGTGCCAGCAGCTACCGGGACTCCTTCCGCAATGAGCAGTTCTTC.

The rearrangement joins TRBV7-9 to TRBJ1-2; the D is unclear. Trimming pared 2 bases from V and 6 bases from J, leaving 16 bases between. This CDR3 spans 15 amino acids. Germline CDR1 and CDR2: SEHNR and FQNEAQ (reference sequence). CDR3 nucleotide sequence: TGTGCCAGCAGCTTAACGGAGAATCGGAATCATGGCTACACCTTC. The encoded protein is CASSLTENRNHGYTF.

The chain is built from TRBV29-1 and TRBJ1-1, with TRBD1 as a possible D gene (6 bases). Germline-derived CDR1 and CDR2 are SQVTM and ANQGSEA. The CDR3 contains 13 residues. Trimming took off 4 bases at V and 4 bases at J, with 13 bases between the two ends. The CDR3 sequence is CSVALQGSTEAFF. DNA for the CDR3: TGCAGCGTTGCACTACAGGGTAGCACTGAAGCTTTCTTT. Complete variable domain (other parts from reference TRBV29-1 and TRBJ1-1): SAVISQKPSRDICQRGTSLTIQCQVDSQVTMMFWYRQQPGQSLTLIATANQGSEATYESGFVIDKFPISRPNLTFSTLTVSNMSPEDSSIYLCSVALQGSTEAFFGQGTRLTVV.

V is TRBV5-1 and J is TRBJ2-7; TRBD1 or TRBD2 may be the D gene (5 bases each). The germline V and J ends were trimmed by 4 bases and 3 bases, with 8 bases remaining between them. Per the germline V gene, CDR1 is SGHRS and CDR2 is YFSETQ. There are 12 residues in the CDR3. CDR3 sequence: CASSEGNYEQYF. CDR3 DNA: TGCGCCAGCAGCGAGGGGAACTACGAGCAGTACTTC. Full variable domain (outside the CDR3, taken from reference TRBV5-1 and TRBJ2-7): KAGVTQTPRYLIKTRGQQVTLSCSPISGHRSVSWYQQTPGQGLQFLFEYFSETQRNKGNFPGRFSGRQFSNSRSEMNVSTLELGDSALYLCASSEGNYEQYFGPGTRLTVT.

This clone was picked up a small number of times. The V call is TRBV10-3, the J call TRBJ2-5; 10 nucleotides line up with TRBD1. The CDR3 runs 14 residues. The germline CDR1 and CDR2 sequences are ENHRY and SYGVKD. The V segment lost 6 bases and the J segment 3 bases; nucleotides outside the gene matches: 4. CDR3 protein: CAIRPGTGEETQYF. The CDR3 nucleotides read TGTGCCATCAGACCCGGGACAGGGGAAGAGACCCAGTACTTC.

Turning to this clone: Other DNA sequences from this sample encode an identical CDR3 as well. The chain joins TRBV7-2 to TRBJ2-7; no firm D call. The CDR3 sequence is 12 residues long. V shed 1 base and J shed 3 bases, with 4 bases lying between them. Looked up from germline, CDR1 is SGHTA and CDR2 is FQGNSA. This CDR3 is CASSLVGYEQYF. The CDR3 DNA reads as TGTGCCAGCAGCTTAGTGGGCTACGAGCAGTACTTC.

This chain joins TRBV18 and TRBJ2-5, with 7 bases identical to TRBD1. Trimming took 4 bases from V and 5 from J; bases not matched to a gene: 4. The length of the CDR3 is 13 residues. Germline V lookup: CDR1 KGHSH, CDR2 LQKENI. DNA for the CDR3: TGTGCCAGCTCACAGGGGGCGCGGGAGACCCAGTACTTC. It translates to CASSQGARETQYF.

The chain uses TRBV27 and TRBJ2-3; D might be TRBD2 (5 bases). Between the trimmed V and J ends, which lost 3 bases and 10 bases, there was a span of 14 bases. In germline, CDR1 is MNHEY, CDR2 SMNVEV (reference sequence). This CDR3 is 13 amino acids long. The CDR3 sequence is CASSFPGNFAQYF. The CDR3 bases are TGTGCCAGCAGTTTCCCCGGGAACTTCGCGCAGTATTTT.

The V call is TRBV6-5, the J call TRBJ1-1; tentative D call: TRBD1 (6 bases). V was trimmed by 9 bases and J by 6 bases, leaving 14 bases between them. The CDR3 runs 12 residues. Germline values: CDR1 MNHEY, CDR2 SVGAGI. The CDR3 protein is CARQLRGAEAFF. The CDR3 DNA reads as TGTGCCAGACAGCTAAGGGGGGCTGAAGCTTTCTTT.

The chain's CDR3 is CASSSKTGNGQYF. The CDR3 nucleotides read TGTGCCAGCAGCTCCAAGACAGGGAATGGGCAGTATTTT. The rearrangement joins TRBV7-9 to TRBJ2-3; 7 positions match TRBD1. With V trimmed by 4 bases and J by 11 bases, 9 bases remained unmatched. Germline CDR1 and CDR2: SEHNR and FQNEAQ (reference sequence). The CDR3 extends over 13 amino acids.

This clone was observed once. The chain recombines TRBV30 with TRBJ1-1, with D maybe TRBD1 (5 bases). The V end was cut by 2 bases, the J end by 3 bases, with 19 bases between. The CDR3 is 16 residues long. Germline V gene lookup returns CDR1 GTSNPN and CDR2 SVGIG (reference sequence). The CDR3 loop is CAWSSGQGERDTEAFF. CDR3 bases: TGTGCCTGGAGTTCCGGCCAGGGAGAGCGGGACACTGAAGCTTTCTTT. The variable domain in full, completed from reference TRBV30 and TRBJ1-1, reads SQTIHQWPATLVQPVGSPLSLECTVEGTSNPNLYWYRQAAGRGLQLLFYSVGIGQISSEVPQNLSASRPQDRQFILSSKKLLLSDSGFYLCAWSSGQGERDTEAFFGQGTRLTVV.

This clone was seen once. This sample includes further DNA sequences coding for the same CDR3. CDR3 DNA sequence: TGTGCCAGCAGCTTAGTAAGGAACACTGAAGCTTTCTTT. It is translated as CASSLVRNTEAFF. This chain joins TRBV7-2 and TRBJ1-1; D is uncertain. V shed 1 base and J shed 1 base, with 4 bases lying between them. Germline V lookup: CDR1 SGHTA, CDR2 FQGNSA. This CDR3 spans 13 amino acids.

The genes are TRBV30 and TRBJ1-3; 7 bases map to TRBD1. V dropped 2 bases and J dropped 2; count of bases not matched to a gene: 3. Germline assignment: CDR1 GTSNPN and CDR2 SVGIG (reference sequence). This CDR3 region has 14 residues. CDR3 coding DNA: TGTGCCTGGAGTCGCGGACAGGCTGGAAACACCATATATTTT. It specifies CAWSRGQAGNTIYF.

In DNA, the CDR3 is TGTGCCTGGAGTACAGGGGGCAGCGGGGAGCTGTTTTTT. Its protein product is CAWSTGGSGELFF. This rearrangement joins TRBV30 to TRBJ2-2, with 9 bases lining up with TRBD1. The CDR3 contains 13 residues. The ends lost 2 bases at V and 7 bases at J; junction bases unmatched: 2. In germline, CDR1 is GTSNPN, CDR2 SVGIG (reference sequence).

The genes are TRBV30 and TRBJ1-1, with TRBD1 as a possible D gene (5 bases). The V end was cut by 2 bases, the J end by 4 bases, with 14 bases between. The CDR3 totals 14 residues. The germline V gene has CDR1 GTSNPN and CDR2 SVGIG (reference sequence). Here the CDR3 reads CAWSLQGLGTEAFF. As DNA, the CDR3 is TGTGCCTGGAGTTTGCAGGGCTTGGGCACTGAAGCTTTCTTT.

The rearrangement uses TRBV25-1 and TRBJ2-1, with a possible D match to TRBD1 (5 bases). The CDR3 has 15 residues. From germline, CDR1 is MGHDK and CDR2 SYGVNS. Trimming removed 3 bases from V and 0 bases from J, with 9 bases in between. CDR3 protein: CASSDDSLSYNEQFF. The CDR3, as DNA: TGTGCCAGCAGTGACGACAGCCTCTCCTACAATGAGCAGTTCTTC. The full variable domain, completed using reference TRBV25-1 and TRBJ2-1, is EADIYQTPRYLVIGTGKKITLECSQTMGHDKMYWYQQDPGMELHLIHYSYGVNSTEKGDLSSESTVSRIRTEHFPLTLESARPSHTSQYLCASSDDSLSYNEQFFGPGTRLTVL.

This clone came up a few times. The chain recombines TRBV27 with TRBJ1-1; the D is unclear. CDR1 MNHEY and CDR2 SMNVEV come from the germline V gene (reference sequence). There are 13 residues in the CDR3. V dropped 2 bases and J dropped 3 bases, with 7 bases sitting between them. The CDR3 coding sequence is TGTGCCAGCAGTTTACGGGGATACACTGAAGCTTTCTTT. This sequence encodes CASSLRGYTEAFF.

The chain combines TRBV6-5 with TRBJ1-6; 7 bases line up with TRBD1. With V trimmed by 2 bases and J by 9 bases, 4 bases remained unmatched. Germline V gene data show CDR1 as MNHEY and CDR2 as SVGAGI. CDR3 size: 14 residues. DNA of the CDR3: TGTGCCAGCAGTTACACAGGGGCTGGTTCACCCCTCCACTTT. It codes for CASSYTGAGSPLHF.

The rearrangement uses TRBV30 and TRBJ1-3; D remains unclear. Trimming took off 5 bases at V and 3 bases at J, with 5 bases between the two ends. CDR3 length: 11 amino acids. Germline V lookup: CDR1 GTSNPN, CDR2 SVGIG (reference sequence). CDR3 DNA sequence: TGTGCCTGGGGGTTTGGAAACACCATATATTTT. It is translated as CAWGFGNTIYF. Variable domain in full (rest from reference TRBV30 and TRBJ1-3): SQTIHQWPATLVQPVGSPLSLECTVEGTSNPNLYWYRQAAGRGLQLLFYSVGIGQISSEVPQNLSASRPQDRQFILSSKKLLLSDSGFYLCAWGFGNTIYFGEGSWLTVV.

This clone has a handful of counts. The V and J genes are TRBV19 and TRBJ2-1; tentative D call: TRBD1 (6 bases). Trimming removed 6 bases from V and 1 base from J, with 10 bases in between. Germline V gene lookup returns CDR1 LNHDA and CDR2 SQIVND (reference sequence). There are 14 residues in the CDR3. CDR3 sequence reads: CASSLGQSYNEQFF. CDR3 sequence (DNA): TGTGCCAGTAGCCTCGGACAGTCCTACAATGAGCAGTTCTTC. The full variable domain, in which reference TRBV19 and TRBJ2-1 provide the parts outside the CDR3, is DGGITQSPKYLFRKEGQNVTLSCEQNLNHDAMYWYRQDPGQGLRLIYYSQIVNDFQKGDIAEGYSVSREKKESFPLTVTSAQKNPTAFYLCASSLGQSYNEQFFGPGTRLTVL.

CDR3 coding DNA: TGTGCCAGCAGCCAACATCACGGAGATCTAAACACTGAAGCTTTCTTT. Translating gives CASSQHHGDLNTEAFF. The chain joins TRBV4-2 to TRBJ1-1; D gene uncertain. This CDR3 region has 16 residues. In germline, CDR1 is LGHNA, CDR2 YNFKEQ. Trimming removed 2 bases from V and 2 bases from J, with 15 bases in between.

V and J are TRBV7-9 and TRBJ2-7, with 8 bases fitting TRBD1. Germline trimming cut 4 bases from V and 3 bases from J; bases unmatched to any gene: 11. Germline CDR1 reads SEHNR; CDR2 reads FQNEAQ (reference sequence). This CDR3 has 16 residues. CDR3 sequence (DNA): TGTGCCAGCAGCTCTCATCCCGGACAGGGAAGCTACGAGCAGTACTTC. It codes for CASSSHPGQGSYEQYF.

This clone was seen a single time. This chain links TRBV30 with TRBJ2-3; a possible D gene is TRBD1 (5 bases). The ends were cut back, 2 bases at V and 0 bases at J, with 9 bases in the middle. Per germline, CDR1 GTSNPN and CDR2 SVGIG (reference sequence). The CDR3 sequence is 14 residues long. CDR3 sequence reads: CAWSRTYSTDTQYF. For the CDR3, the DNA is TGTGCCTGGAGTCGGACATACAGCACAGATACGCAGTATTTT.

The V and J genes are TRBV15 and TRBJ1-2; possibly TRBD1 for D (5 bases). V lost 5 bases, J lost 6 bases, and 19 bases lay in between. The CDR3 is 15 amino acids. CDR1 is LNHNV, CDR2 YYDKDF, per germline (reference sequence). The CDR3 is CATSPQGNLGHGYTF. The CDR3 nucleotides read TGTGCCACCAGCCCTCAGGGCAACTTAGGGCATGGCTACACCTTC. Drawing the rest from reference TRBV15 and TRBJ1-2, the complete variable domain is DAMVIQNPRYQVTQFGKPVTLSCSQTLNHNVMYWYQQKSSQAPKLLFHYYDKDFNNEADTPDNFQSRRPNTSFCFLDIRSPGLGDTAMYLCATSPQGNLGHGYTFGSGTRLTVV.

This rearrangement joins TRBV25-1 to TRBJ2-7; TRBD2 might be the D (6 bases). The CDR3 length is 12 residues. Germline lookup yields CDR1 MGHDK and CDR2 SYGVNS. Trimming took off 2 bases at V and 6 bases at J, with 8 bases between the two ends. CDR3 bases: TGTGCCAGCAGTGAAAGCGGGCGCGAGCAGTACTTC. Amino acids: CASSESGREQYF.

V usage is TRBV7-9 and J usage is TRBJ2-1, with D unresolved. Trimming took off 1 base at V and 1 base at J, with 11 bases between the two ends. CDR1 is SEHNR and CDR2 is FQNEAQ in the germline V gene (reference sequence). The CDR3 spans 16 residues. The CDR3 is CASSLEKTPSYNEQFF. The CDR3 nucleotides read TGTGCCAGCAGCTTAGAAAAGACTCCTTCCTACAATGAGCAGTTCTTC.

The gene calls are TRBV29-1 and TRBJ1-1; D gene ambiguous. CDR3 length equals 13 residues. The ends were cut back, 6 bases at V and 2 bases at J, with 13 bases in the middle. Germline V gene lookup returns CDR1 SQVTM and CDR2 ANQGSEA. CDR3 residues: CSVRLQLNTEAFF. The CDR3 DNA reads TGCAGCGTCAGACTACAACTTAACACTGAAGCTTTCTTT.

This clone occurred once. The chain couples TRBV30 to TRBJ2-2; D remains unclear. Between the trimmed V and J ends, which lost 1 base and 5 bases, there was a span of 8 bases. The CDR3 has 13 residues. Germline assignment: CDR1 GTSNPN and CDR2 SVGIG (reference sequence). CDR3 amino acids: CAWSGGRTGELFF. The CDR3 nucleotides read TGTGCCTGGAGTGGCGGACGGACCGGGGAGCTGTTTTTT.

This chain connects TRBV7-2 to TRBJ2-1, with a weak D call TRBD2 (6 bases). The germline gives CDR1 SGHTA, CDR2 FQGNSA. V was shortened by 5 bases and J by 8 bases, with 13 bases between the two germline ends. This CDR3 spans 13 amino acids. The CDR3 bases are TGTGCCAGCAGCCTGACTAGTGTCGATGAGCAGTTCTTC. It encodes CASSLTSVDEQFF.